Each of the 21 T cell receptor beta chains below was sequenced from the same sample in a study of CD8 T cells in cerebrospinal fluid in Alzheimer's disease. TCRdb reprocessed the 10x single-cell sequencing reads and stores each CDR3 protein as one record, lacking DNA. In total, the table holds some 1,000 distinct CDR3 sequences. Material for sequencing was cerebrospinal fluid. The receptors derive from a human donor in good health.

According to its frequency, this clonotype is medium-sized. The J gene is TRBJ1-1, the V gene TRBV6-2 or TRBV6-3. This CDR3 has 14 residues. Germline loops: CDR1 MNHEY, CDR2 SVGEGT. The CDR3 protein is CASSGLEGDTEAFF.

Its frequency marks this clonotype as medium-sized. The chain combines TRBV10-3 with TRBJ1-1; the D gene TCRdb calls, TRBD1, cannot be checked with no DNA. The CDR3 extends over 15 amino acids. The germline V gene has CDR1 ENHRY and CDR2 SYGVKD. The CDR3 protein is CAISEMTDVNTEAFF.

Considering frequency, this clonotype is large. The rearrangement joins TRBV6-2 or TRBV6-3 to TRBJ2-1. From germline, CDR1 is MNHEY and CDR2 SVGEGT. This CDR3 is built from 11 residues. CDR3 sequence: CASANRNEQFF.

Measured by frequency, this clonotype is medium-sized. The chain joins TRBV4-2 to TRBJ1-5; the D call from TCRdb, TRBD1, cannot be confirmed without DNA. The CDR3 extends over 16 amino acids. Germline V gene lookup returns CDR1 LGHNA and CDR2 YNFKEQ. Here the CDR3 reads CASSQEGGSGNQPQHF.

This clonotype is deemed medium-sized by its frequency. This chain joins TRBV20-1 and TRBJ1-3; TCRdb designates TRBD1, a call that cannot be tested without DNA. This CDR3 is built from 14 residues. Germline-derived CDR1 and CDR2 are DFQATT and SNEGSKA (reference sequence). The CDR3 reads CSAREGREGNTIYF.

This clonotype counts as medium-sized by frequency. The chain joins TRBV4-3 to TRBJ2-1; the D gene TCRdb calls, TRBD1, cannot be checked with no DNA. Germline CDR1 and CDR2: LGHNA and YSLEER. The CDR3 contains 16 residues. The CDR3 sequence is CASSQDSGGSYNEQFF.

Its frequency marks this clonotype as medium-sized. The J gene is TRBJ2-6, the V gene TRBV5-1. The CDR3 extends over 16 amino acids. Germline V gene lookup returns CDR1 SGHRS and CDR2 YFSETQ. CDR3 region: CASSLDSGPGANVLTF.

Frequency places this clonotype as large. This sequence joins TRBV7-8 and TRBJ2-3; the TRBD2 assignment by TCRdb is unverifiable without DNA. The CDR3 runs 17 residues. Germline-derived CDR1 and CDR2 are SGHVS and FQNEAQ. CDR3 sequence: CASSLAAFGGLLDTQYF.

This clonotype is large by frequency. CDR3 sequence: CAPRESTRGQYF. The V and J genes are TRBV25-1 and TRBJ2-3; TCRdb selects TRBD1, and the lack of DNA leaves this call unchecked. This CDR3 has 12 amino acids. Germline lookup yields CDR1 MGHDK and CDR2 SYGVNS.

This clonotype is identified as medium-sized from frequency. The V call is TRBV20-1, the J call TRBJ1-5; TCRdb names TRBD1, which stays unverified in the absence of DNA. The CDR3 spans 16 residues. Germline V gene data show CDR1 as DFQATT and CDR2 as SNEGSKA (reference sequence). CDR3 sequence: CSAHTGGGTGNQPQHF.

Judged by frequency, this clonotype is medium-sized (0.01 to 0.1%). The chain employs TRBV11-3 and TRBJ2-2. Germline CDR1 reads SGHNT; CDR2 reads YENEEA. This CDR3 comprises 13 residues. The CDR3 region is CASSSTVWGELFF.

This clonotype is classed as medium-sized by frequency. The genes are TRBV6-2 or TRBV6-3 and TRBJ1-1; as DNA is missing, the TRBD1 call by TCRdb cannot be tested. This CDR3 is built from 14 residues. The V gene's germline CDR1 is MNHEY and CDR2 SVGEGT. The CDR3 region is CASSYSVRGTEAFF.

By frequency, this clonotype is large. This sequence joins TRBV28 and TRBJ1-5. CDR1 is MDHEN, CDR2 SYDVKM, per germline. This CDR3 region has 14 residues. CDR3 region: CASSSGGGGQPQHF.

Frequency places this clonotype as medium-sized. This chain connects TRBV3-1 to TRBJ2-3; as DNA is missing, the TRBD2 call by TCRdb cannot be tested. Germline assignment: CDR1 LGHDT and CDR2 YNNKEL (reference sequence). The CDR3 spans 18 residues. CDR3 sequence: CASSQKAARLASTDTQYF.

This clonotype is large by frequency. The CDR3 region is CASGRQGYGYTF. The chain has TRBV28 and TRBJ1-2; the D call of TRBD1 rests on TCRdb alone, since no DNA is present to check it. The CDR3 is made up of 12 amino acids. Germline CDR1 MDHEN, CDR2 SYDVKM.

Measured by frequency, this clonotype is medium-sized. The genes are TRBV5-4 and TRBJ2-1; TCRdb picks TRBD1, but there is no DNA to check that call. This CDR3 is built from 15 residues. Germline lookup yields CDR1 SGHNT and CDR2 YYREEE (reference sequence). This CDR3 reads CASSLAGGPGNEQFF.

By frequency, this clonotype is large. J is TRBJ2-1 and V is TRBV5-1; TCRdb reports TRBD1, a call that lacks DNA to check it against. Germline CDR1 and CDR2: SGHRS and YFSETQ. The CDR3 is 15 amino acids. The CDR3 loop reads CASSLGAPGNNEQFF. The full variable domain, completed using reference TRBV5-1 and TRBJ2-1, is KAGVTQTPRYLIKTRGQQVTLSCSPISGHRSVSWYQQTPGQGLQFLFEYFSETQRNKGNFPGRFSGRQFSNSRSEMNVSTLELGDSALYLCASSLGAPGNNEQFFGPGTRLTVL.

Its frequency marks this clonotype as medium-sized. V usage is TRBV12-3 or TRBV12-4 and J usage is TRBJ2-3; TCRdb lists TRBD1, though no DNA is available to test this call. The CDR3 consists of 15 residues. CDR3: CASGIGGGSTDTQYF.

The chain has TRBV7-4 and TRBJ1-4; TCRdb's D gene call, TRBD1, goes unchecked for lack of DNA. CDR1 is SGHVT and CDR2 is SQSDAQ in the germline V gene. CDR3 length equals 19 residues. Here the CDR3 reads CASSYHKQGEMSTNEKLFF.

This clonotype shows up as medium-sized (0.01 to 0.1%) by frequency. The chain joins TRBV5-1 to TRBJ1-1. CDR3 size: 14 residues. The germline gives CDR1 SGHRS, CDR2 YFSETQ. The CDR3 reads CASSLDPQDTEAFF.

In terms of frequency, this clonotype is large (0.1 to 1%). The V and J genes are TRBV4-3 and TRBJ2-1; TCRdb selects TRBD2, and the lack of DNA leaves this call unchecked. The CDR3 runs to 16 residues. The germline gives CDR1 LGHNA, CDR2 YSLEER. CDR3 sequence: CASSPLGLASYNEQFF.